The sample holds a few counts of the clone carrying this TCR beta chain. Assay used: immunoSEQ multiplex PCR; TCRdb lists only in-frame clones, some missing. The sample shows 150,000 to 200,000 clones, approximately 91% of them seen only once. These data originate in a study of blood T cell repertoires in COVID-19. CDR1 is SGHRS, CDR2 YFSETQ, per germline. The CDR3 extends over 16 amino acids. Losses at the gene ends were 2 bases for V and 5 bases for J; bases not matched to a gene: 2. This chain uses TRBV5-1 with TRBJ2-3; TRBD2 matches 16 bases. What was sequenced was peripheral blood. The source is a man in his late teens or twenties with acute or convalescent COVID-19. CDR3 sequence (DNA): TGCGCCAGCAGCTTAGGGACTAGCGGGGGGGAAGATACGCAGTATTTT. Its protein is CASSLGTSGGEDTQYF.